This entry lists 11 T cell receptor beta chains sequenced from one sample in a study of T cell responses to AZD1222 COVID-19 vaccine. The method was immunoSEQ multiplex PCR; TCRdb's version includes in-frame clones alone and lacks a portion of them. Altogether around 190,000 clones are present, roughly 90% being singletons, with the ten largest covering around 1.6%. The sample here was peripheral blood, taken 28 days after the second AZD1222 dose. Source of these receptors: an adult who received the AZD1222 COVID-19 vaccine.

The chain carries TRBV9 and TRBJ1-1; D unresolved. The CDR3 is 14 amino acids. Trimming removed 4 bases from V and 1 base from J, with 11 bases in between. CDR1 is SGDLS, CDR2 YYNGEE, per germline. The DNA of the CDR3 is TGTGCCAGCAGCACCGGCCTGGGGAACACTGAAGCTTTCTTT. Encoded protein: CASSTGLGNTEAFF.

This sequence joins TRBV11-2 and TRBJ2-2, with 7 bases identical to TRBD1. This CDR3 has 15 residues. V was pared by 5 bases and J by 7 bases, with 10 bases of the junction left unmatched. Germline loops: CDR1 SGHAT, CDR2 FQNNGV. The CDR3 here is CASSPRQGTNGELFF. As DNA, the CDR3 is TGTGCCAGCAGCCCCCGACAGGGCACAAACGGGGAGCTGTTTTTT. The entire variable domain, with the rest obtained from reference TRBV11-2 and TRBJ2-2, is as follows: EAGVAQSPRYKIIEKRQSVAFWCNPISGHATLYWYQQILGQGPKLLIQFQNNGVVDDSQLPKDRFSAERLKGVDSTLKIQPAKLEDSAVYLCASSPRQGTNGELFFGEGSRLTVL.

V is TRBV11-2 and J is TRBJ1-2, with TRBD1 identical over 8 bases. CDR1 and CDR2 (germline): SGHAT, FQNNGV. The J segment lost 4 bases and the V segment lost 5 bases, leaving 3 bases of the junction unmatched. The CDR3 has 13 residues. The CDR3 region is CASSTGGPYGYTF. The CDR3 coding sequence is TGTGCCAGCAGCACAGGGGGGCCCTATGGCTACACCTTC.

The chain has TRBV7-8 and TRBJ2-1; 10 bases agree with TRBD2. Germline lookup yields CDR1 SGHVS and CDR2 FQNEAQ. The CDR3 spans 16 residues. V shed 1 base, J shed 4 bases, and the junction held 4 bases outside the gene matches. In DNA form, the CDR3 reads TGTGCCAGCAGCTTAGTAGCGGGGGGCCGTTACAATGAGCAGTTCTTC. Encoded protein: CASSLVAGGRYNEQFF.

This chain links TRBV19 with TRBJ1-5, with unresolved D. The CDR3 has 16 amino acids. CDR1 is LNHDA and CDR2 is SQIVND in the germline V gene (reference sequence). The V gene lost 1 base and the J gene lost 1 base, with 11 bases spanning the gap. The CDR3 nucleotides read TGTGCCAGTAGTATAGGAGACGGCGGGAGCAATCAGCCCCAGCATTTT. Its translation: CASSIGDGGSNQPQHF.

The rearrangement joins TRBV19 to TRBJ2-7; tentatively, D is TRBD1 (7 bases). V lost 6 bases, J lost 2 bases, and 17 bases lay in between. The CDR3 has 15 amino acids. The germline gives CDR1 LNHDA, CDR2 SQIVND (reference sequence). The CDR3 sequence: CASRTQGGNTYEQYF. The CDR3 DNA follows: TGTGCCAGTAGGACCCAGGGGGGAAACACCTACGAGCAGTACTTC.

The chain employs TRBV21-1 and TRBJ2-1; the D segment call TRBD1 is taken from the table without a DNA check. TRBV21-1 is an annotated pseudogene. The length of the CDR3 is 19 residues. CDR3 amino acids: CASSKVRKEPGQGNNEQFF. The CDR3 coding sequence is TGTGCCAGCAGCAAAGTTCGGAAGGAGCCCGGACAGGGGAACAATGAGCAGTTCTTC.

V and J are TRBV19 and TRBJ1-2; maybe TRBD1 (5 bases). The CDR3 spans 13 residues. The germline gives CDR1 LNHDA, CDR2 SQIVND (reference sequence). V lost 7 bases and J 2 bases, leaving 11 bases between the germline ends. The CDR3 region is CASKGSLNYGYTF. The CDR3 coding sequence is TGTGCCAGTAAGGGGTCCCTAAACTATGGCTACACCTTC.

The chain is built from TRBV19 and TRBJ2-3, with D possibly being TRBD2 (5 bases). CDR3 size: 12 residues. The germline V gene encodes CDR1 LNHDA and CDR2 SQIVND (reference sequence). V lost 4 bases and J lost 6, with 8 bases in between. Here the CDR3 DNA reads TGTGCCAGTAGTAAAACGGGGGATACGCAGTATTTT. It specifies CASSKTGDTQYF.

This chain uses TRBV27 with TRBJ1-6; maybe TRBD1 (6 bases). Looked up from germline, CDR1 is MNHEY and CDR2 is SMNVEV (reference sequence). The CDR3 has 15 residues. The ends were cut back, 5 bases at V and 4 bases at J, with 12 bases in the middle. CDR3 nucleotide sequence: TGTGCCAGCAGTCCTTCCAGGGGTTATAATTCACCCCTCCACTTT. It yields the protein CASSPSRGYNSPLHF.

This rearrangement joins TRBV30 to TRBJ1-5, with D unresolved. Germline V CDR1 and CDR2: GTSNPN, SVGIG (reference sequence). Trimming removed 3 bases from V and 7 bases from J, with 13 bases in between. The CDR3 contains 13 residues. The CDR3 nucleotides are TGTGCCTGGAGGGACCCGGGCGGACAGCCCCAGCATTTT. It specifies CAWRDPGGQPQHF.